This T cell receptor beta chain was identified in a study of cytomegalovirus exposure and HLA in healthy donors. PCR primers comprised 60 Vbeta and 13 Jbeta primers. Sequencing used immunoSEQ multiplex PCR; TCRdb keeps in-frame clones, though not all of them. The top ten clones hold around 2.8% of a sample with approximately 170,000 clones, about 63% of them seen once. Per the germline V gene, CDR1 is SQVTM and CDR2 is ANQGSEA. The CDR3 sequence is 13 residues long. Between the trimmed V and J ends, which lost 5 bases and 9 bases, there was a span of 17 bases. With regard to this clone: Its antigen is undetermined.

Whole-study findings and limits: Later on, a genetic analysis was performed. It linked a missense variant in DCLRE1C with V- and J-gene trimming of TCR beta. The study dropped some indistinguishable V segments, TRBV6-2 and TRBV6-3 among them.

Sequencing input: PBMCs. The genes are TRBV29-1 and TRBJ2-1; D might be TRBD2 (6 bases). This receptor was identified in a woman in her thirties or forties in good health and CMV-seropositive. The CDR3 coding sequence is TGCAGCGTTCGGGACTCCCGGGTTGGTGAGCAGTTCTTC. Its translation: CSVRDSRVGEQFF.